The rows below give T cell receptor beta chains drawn from one sample of a study of T-cell reconstitution after alpha-beta-depleted transplantation in children. MiXCR, applied by TCRdb to the PCR reads, yields one record per CDR3 protein. The sample records around 210,000 distinct CDR3 sequences, 6.6% being singletons. This specimen was PBMCs, taken before TCRalphabeta/CD19-depleted stem cell transplant. These receptors were taken from a boy younger than 10 with acute lymphoblastic leukemia, due to receive a stem cell transplant. Both conserved end residues are part of each CDR3. D genes are given only for firm matches. Some rows have no size entry. The others give once, few or many, or a class for an expanded clone.

clone_size j_call v_call d_call cdr3_nt cdr3_aa
- TRBJ1-5 TRBV28 - TGTGCCAGCAGTTTCAGGGTGGGTTTCAATCAGCCCCAGCATTTT CASSFRVGFNQPQHF
many TRBJ2-3 TRBV29-1 - TGCAGCTTTCTCAGGGGTGGGGACACAGATACGCAGTATTTT CSFLRGGDTDTQYF
many TRBJ1-1 TRBV29-1 - TGCAGCGTCATGAGGGGGAACACTGAAGCTTTCTTT CSVMRGNTEAFF
many TRBJ2-1 TRBV12-3/TRBV12-4 TRBD1 TGTGCCAGCAGTCAACAAATCAGGGGGAATGAGCAGTTCTTC CASSQQIRGNEQFF
many TRBJ2-7 TRBV7-2 TRBD1 TGTGCCAGCAGCTGGGGACAGGGGAGTCACGAGCAGTACTTC CASSWGQGSHEQYF
many TRBJ2-7 TRBV6-2/TRBV6-3 TRBD2 TGTGCCAGCAGTTACGGAGCGGGGGGGACCTACGAGCAGTACTTC CASSYGAGGTYEQYF
many TRBJ2-7 TRBV28 - TGTGCCAGCAGCTCCCCCGACAAGGGCGCCTACGAGCAGTACTTC CASSSPDKGAYEQYF
many TRBJ2-2 TRBV25-1 TRBD1 TGTGCCAGCACCATTGGGGCAGGGGGCACCGGGGAGCTGTTTTTT CASTIGAGGTGELFF
- TRBJ2-1 TRBV12-3/TRBV12-4 - TGTGCCAGCAGTTCCCGGGACCCCCTCTACAATGAGCAGTTCTTC CASSSRDPLYNEQFF
many TRBJ2-2 TRBV10-3 - TGTGCCATCACCTTGGACGGCGACACCGGGGAGCTGTTTTTT CAITLDGDTGELFF
many TRBJ2-4 TRBV20-1 - TGCAGTGCTAGTGGCAGGGGGGGAAACATTCAGTACTTC CSASGRGGNIQYF
many TRBJ1-2 TRBV10-3 - TGTGCCATCGGGGGGCCCTATGGCTACACCTTC CAIGGPYGYTF
- TRBJ2-7 TRBV28 - TGTGCCAGCAGCCTCGCCCGGGACAACTCCTACGAGCAGTACTTC CASSLARDNSYEQYF
few TRBJ2-5 TRBV7-9 - TGTGCCAGCAGCTCCAAAGAGACCCAGTACTTC CASSSKETQYF
many TRBJ2-3 TRBV20-1 TRBD2 TGCAGTGCTAGAGTACTAGCGGGAAGCACAGATACGCAGTATTTT CSARVLAGSTDTQYF
- TRBJ2-7 TRBV27 TRBD2 TGTGCCAGCGGCCTATTGACGGGAGGGCCCTACGAGCAGTACTTC CASGLLTGGPYEQYF
many TRBJ1-3 TRBV28 - TGTGCCAGCAGTAGAGGGGACTCTGGAAACACCATATATTTT CASSRGDSGNTIYF
few TRBJ2-3 TRBV28 TRBD2 TGTGCCAGCAGGTGGACTAGCGGACGCACAGATACGCAGTATTTT CASRWTSGRTDTQYF
few TRBJ2-3 TRBV6-6 - TGTGCCAGCAAAACGGAAGATACGCAGTATTTT CASKTEDTQYF
many TRBJ1-6 TRBV7-2 - TGTGCCAGCAGCCTAGACTGGGGAGGATATAATTCACCCCTCCACTTT CASSLDWGGYNSPLHF
few TRBJ2-1 TRBV2 - TGTGCCAGCAGTAGACAGGAGAACTACAATGAGCAGTTCTTC CASSRQENYNEQFF
- TRBJ2-6 TRBV6-1 TRBD1 TGTGCCAGCAACGTACAGGGGGGTTCTGGGGCCAACGTCCTGACTTTC CASNVQGGSGANVLTF
many TRBJ2-1 TRBV4-1 TRBD2 TGCGCCAGCAGCCAAGCTCTAGCGGGGTTGAACAATGAGCAGTTCTTC CASSQALAGLNNEQFF
many TRBJ2-7 TRBV5-1 TRBD1 TGCGCCAGCAGCTGGGACAGTTCTATGTCCTACGAGCAGTACTTC CASSWDSSMSYEQYF
many TRBJ2-1 TRBV5-6 TRBD2 TGTGCCAGCAGCTTGGGGGCGGGAGTCCATGAGCAGTTCTTC CASSLGAGVHEQFF
many TRBJ2-5 TRBV7-7 - TGTGCTAGCAGCTTAGGTCGTGGGGGAATCTACCAAGAGACCCAGTACTTC CASSLGRGGIYQETQYF
many TRBJ1-6 TRBV7-2 - TGTGCCAGCAGCTCCCGATATTCACCCCTCCACTTT CASSSRYSPLHF
many TRBJ1-5 TRBV28 - TGTGCCAGCATTGAGGGCGGCTATCAGCCCCAGCATTTT CASIEGGYQPQHF